This T cell receptor beta chain was captured by sequencing in a study of T cell responses to AZD1222 COVID-19 vaccine. CDR1 is LGHNT, CDR2 FRNRAP, per germline. The ends were cut back, 1 base at V and 2 bases at J, with 14 bases in the middle. The CDR3 has 16 residues. Some clones are missing from TCRdb's copy, which holds only in-frame ones; the method was immunoSEQ multiplex PCR. The table includes 200,000 to 250,000 clones, under 95% detected once. Study-wide results and limits: Females made up more of the donors, who were largely white British, and clonal diversity may have come out too low. Dominant at 160-218 and 743-854, vaccine-associated CD4 TCRs also spanned spike. Of spike-specific TCRs, nearly half reportedly target regions left unmutated in variants.

With regard to this clone: Its antigen is not identified.

The chain has TRBV12-5 and TRBJ1-2, with D possibly being TRBD1 (6 bases). The material sequenced was peripheral blood, taken on day 0 of MenACWY control vaccination. This sequence was found in an adult in good health. CDR3 DNA sequence: TGTGCTAGTGGTTTGGCAGGGGTCGTTATCAACTATGGCTACACCTTC. The encoded protein is CASGLAGVVINYGYTF. Full variable domain (remainder filled in from reference TRBV12-5 and TRBJ1-2): DARVTQTPRHKVTEMGQEVTMRCQPILGHNTVFWYRQTMMQGLELLAYFRNRAPLDDSGMPKDRFSAEMPDATLATLKIQPSEPRDSAVYFCASGLAGVVINYGYTFGSGTRLTVV.